The 11 T cell receptor beta chains below come from one sample, sequenced in a study of CD8 T cells in Susac syndrome. The authors reverse transcribed roughly 0.5 to 1 ug RNA with random hexamers. A single record per CDR3 protein comes from TCRdb applying MiXCR to the immunoSEQ multiplex PCR reads. The data contain about 200,000 distinct CDR3 sequences, around 90% of them singletons. The source material was CD8+ T cells from PBMCs. These receptors originate from a human donor with multiple sclerosis.

The chain recombines TRBV18 with TRBJ1-1; TRBD1 agrees at 7 bases. After removal of 8 bases from V and 5 bases from J, the junction contained 8 bases not matched to a gene. Germline CDR1 is KGHSH and CDR2 is LQKENI. The CDR3 covers 13 residues. In DNA form, the CDR3 reads TGTGCCAGCCAACAGGGGCTGGTGACTGAAGCTTTCTTT. Translation: CASQQGLVTEAFF.

V and J are TRBV4-3 and TRBJ2-7, with a possible D match to TRBD1 (5 bases). Germline CDR1 is LGHNA and CDR2 is YSLEER. The CDR3 has 15 amino acids. The V end was cut by 4 bases, the J end by 0 bases, with 13 bases between. CDR3 sequence (DNA): TGCGCCAGCAGCCTGTCCAGGGCAAGCTCCTACGAGCAGTACTTC. Translation: CASSLSRASSYEQYF.

This chain uses TRBV20-1 with TRBJ1-2; D unclear. CDR1 and CDR2 from the germline V gene are DFQATT and SNEGSKA (reference sequence). CDR3 length: 14 residues. V lost 0 bases to trimming and J lost 1 base, with 9 bases between them. CDR3 sequence (DNA): TGCAGTGCTAGAGATTCCGGGGTTAACTATGGCTACACCTTC. It is translated as CSARDSGVNYGYTF.

The chain is built from TRBV25-1 and TRBJ2-1; D could derive from TRBD1 or TRBD2 (5 bases each). V shed 5 bases and J shed 15 bases, with 17 bases lying between them. The CDR3 is 12 amino acids. Germline CDR1 MGHDK, CDR2 SYGVNS. CDR3 DNA: TGTGCCAGCAGTATAGGGGAGCAGGTGTGGTTCTTC. The encoded protein is CASSIGEQVWFF.

This clonotype has only one observation. CDR3 nucleotides: TGTGCCAGCAGCCCTGGACTAGCGGTCACAGATACGCAGTATTTT. Translated: CASSPGLAVTDTQYF. The chain links TRBV7-8 to TRBJ2-3; TRBD2 aligns across 10 bases. V trimming: 5 bases; J trimming: 2 bases; junction bases outside the gene matches: 4. The V gene's germline CDR1 is SGHVS and CDR2 FQNEAQ. The CDR3 is made up of 15 amino acids.

The rearrangement uses TRBV25-1 and TRBJ2-5; TRBD2 matches at 8 bases. CDR3 length: 15 amino acids. Unmatched junction bases numbered 6, after V lost 4 bases and J lost 2 bases. Germline loops: CDR1 MGHDK, CDR2 SYGVNS. This CDR3 is CASSAGLASQETQYF. The CDR3 nucleotides read TGTGCCAGCAGTGCCGGACTAGCTTCACAAGAGACCCAGTACTTC.

V gene TRBV5-6 combines with J gene TRBJ2-3; the D gene is possibly TRBD1 (5 bases). Germline V gene data show CDR1 as SGHDT and CDR2 as YYEEEE. V lost 6 bases to trimming and J lost 0 bases, with 8 bases between them. The CDR3 is 13 amino acids. In nucleotides, the CDR3 is TGTGCCAGCACGGCAGGGAGCACAGATACGCAGTATTTT. Translating it yields CASTAGSTDTQYF.

This sequence joins TRBV20-1 and TRBJ2-5; D is ambiguous. V was pared by 4 bases and J by 4 bases, with 13 bases between. The CDR3 runs to 13 residues. Germline V gene sequence: CDR1 DFQATT, CDR2 SNEGSKA (reference sequence). The CDR3 spells CSATGPAIETQYF. DNA for the CDR3: TGCAGTGCTACCGGCCCAGCTATAGAGACCCAGTACTTC.

This sequence joins TRBV19 and TRBJ2-7; 7 bases align to TRBD2. V lost 5 bases and J lost 2; bases outside the gene matches: 9. CDR1 is LNHDA, CDR2 SQIVND, per germline (reference sequence). The CDR3 consists of 15 residues. The CDR3 DNA reads TGTGCCAGTAGTTACCGGGGTAGCGGGCCCTACGAGCAGTACTTC. Translating gives CASSYRGSGPYEQYF.

The chain joins TRBV5-6 to TRBJ2-1; D is uncertain. Per germline, CDR1 SGHDT and CDR2 YYEEEE. This CDR3 comprises 15 residues. With 4 bases removed from V and 0 bases from J, the gap between germline ends came to 11 bases. CDR3 sequence: CASSLQGFSYNEQFF. The CDR3 bases are TGTGCCAGCAGCCTACAAGGGTTCTCCTACAATGAGCAGTTCTTC.

This chain uses TRBV27 with TRBJ1-6, with a weak D call TRBD1 (5 bases). Trimming removed 4 bases from V and 0 bases from J, with 7 bases in between. The V gene's germline CDR1 is MNHEY and CDR2 SMNVEV (reference sequence). The CDR3 extends over 15 amino acids. The CDR3 is CASSSGSSYNSPLHF. The CDR3, as DNA: TGTGCCAGCAGTTCAGGGAGCTCCTATAATTCACCCCTCCACTTT.